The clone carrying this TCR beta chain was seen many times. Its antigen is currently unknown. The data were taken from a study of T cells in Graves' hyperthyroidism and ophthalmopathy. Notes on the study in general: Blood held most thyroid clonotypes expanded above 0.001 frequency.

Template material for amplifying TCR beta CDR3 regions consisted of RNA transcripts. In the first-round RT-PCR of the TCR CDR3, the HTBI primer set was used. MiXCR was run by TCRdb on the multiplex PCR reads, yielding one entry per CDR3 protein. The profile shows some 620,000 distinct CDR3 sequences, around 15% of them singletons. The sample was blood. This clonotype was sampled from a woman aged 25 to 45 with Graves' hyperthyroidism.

This CDR3 reads CASSFPWGTIEETQYF. The CDR3 DNA follows: TGTGCCAGCAGCTTCCCCTGGGGGACAATAGAAGAGACCCAGTACTTC. This chain joins TRBV7-2 and TRBJ2-5; possible D gene TRBD1, 6 bases. Trimming removed 3 bases at V and 3 bases at J, with 17 bases between. CDR3 length equals 16 residues. Germline loops: CDR1 SGHTA, CDR2 FQGNSA.